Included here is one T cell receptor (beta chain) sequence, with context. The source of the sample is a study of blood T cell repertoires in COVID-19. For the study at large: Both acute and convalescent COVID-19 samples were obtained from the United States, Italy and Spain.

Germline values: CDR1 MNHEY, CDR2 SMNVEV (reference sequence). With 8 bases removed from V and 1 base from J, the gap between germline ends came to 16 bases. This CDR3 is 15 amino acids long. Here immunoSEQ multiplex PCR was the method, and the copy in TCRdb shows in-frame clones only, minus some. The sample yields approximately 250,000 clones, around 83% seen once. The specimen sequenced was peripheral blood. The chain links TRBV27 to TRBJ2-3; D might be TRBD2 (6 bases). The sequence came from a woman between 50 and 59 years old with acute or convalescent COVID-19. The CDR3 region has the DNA TGTGCCAGCCGCCAAGGACTAACAGGCACAGATACGCAGTATTTT. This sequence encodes CASRQGLTGTDTQYF.